A selection of T cell receptor beta chains follows, all from one sample in a study of T cell responses to AZD1222 COVID-19 vaccine. TCRdb's copy holds only in-frame clones and misses some; the assay was immunoSEQ multiplex PCR. The profile shows 110,000 to 150,000 clones, more than 85% of them singletons. The sample consisted of peripheral blood, taken after recovery from COVID-19. All receptors come from an adult who had recovered from COVID-19. Both conserved end residues are part of each CDR3.

v_gene	j_gene	CDR3aa
TRBV18	TRBJ2-1	CASSPGGSLAYNEQFF
TRBV9	TRBJ2-2	CASSVEFRADTGELFF
TRBV3-1/TRBV3-2	TRBJ2-1	CASSQRTPPYNEQFF
TRBV24-1	TRBJ1-6	CATSDPGPNSPLHF
TRBV15	TRBJ1-3	CATSRVTHASSGNTIYF
TRBV10-3	TRBJ1-6	CAISEGWDRGNSPLHF
TRBV6-5	TRBJ1-4	CASRGTVNEKLFF
TRBV4-1	TRBJ1-1	CASSARTALNTEAFF
TRBV7-9	TRBJ2-3	CASSLDRSTDTQYF
TRBV7-9	TRBJ2-7	CASRPKQGMTGDSSYEQYF
TRBV18	TRBJ1-1	CASSPTGQNTEAFF
TRBV15	TRBJ1-6	CATSRDGQGDSPLHF
TRBV5-8	TRBJ1-2	CASSYPTIQGHGYTF
TRBV5-4	TRBJ2-1	CASSTRTGASYNEQFF
TRBV18	TRBJ2-7	CASSPPDQQYEQYF
TRBV7-2	TRBJ1-2	CASSLDGAGARYGYTF
TRBV9	TRBJ2-2	CASSGHRVGTGELFF
TRBV27	TRBJ2-7	CASSVAGGNYEQYF
TRBV4-2	TRBJ2-3	CASSQVAGVVTDTQYF
TRBV12-3/TRBV12-4	TRBJ2-2	CASSQRDAGELFF
TRBV5-6	TRBJ2-7	CASSLAWEEVGYEQYF
TRBV11-2	TRBJ1-2	CASSPGWGGYTF
TRBV23-1	TRBJ2-7	CASSPPGQVTYEQYF
TRBV14	TRBJ1-1	CASSQLESTEAFF
TRBV5-1	TRBJ2-1	CASSLESEQFF
TRBV28	TRBJ1-2	CASSLSGGPPRGYTF
TRBV6-5	TRBJ2-7	CASTPQWVGEQYF
TRBV19	TRBJ1-2	CASSSRQGPYGYTF
TRBV5-1	TRBJ1-2	CASSAQTLNYGYTF
TRBV3-1/TRBV3-2	TRBJ2-7	CASSHGTASYEQYF
TRBV5-8	TRBJ2-7	CASSRGGGLALYEQYF
TRBV10-3	TRBJ2-1	CAITMTSGSSYNEQFF
TRBV5-8	TRBJ2-5	CASSLATTGLGETQYF
TRBV3-1/TRBV3-2	TRBJ2-7	CASSQDWGNEQYF
TRBV28	TRBJ1-5	CASSPTLGRGPGSNQPQHF
TRBV7-3	TRBJ2-1	CASSLLAGGGEQFF
TRBV19	TRBJ2-1	CASSLAGGVNEQFF
TRBV7-9	TRBJ1-2	CASSPSYYNRLGYTF
TRBV9	TRBJ1-1	CASSVPPRGIRDTEAFF
TRBV5-5	TRBJ1-5	CASSLQGLSNQPQHF
TRBV25-1	TRBJ1-4	CASSDPGLGEKLFF
TRBV3-1/TRBV3-2	TRBJ2-7	CASSQQLYEQYF
TRBV5-5	TRBJ2-7	CASSFAGQGGDEQYF
TRBV27	TRBJ2-2	CASSLIGTGLTGELFF
TRBV4-1	TRBJ1-2	CASSQVSGWGDGYTF
TRBV9	TRBJ2-7	CASSAQGPGEQYF
TRBV5-1	TRBJ2-7	CASSLAGSYEQYF
TRBV5-1	TRBJ2-1	CASSLASRGYNEQFF
TRBV27	TRBJ2-1	CASTPSTGPQSSYNEQFF
TRBV6-1	TRBJ1-1	CASSEPGDTEAFF
TRBV29-1	TRBJ1-1	CSSLGGVSTEAFF
TRBV6-1	TRBJ2-7	CASSEVPTSSSYEQYF
TRBV30	TRBJ1-5	CAWSDRDQPQHF
TRBV9	TRBJ2-1	CASSGTSGSSYNEQFF